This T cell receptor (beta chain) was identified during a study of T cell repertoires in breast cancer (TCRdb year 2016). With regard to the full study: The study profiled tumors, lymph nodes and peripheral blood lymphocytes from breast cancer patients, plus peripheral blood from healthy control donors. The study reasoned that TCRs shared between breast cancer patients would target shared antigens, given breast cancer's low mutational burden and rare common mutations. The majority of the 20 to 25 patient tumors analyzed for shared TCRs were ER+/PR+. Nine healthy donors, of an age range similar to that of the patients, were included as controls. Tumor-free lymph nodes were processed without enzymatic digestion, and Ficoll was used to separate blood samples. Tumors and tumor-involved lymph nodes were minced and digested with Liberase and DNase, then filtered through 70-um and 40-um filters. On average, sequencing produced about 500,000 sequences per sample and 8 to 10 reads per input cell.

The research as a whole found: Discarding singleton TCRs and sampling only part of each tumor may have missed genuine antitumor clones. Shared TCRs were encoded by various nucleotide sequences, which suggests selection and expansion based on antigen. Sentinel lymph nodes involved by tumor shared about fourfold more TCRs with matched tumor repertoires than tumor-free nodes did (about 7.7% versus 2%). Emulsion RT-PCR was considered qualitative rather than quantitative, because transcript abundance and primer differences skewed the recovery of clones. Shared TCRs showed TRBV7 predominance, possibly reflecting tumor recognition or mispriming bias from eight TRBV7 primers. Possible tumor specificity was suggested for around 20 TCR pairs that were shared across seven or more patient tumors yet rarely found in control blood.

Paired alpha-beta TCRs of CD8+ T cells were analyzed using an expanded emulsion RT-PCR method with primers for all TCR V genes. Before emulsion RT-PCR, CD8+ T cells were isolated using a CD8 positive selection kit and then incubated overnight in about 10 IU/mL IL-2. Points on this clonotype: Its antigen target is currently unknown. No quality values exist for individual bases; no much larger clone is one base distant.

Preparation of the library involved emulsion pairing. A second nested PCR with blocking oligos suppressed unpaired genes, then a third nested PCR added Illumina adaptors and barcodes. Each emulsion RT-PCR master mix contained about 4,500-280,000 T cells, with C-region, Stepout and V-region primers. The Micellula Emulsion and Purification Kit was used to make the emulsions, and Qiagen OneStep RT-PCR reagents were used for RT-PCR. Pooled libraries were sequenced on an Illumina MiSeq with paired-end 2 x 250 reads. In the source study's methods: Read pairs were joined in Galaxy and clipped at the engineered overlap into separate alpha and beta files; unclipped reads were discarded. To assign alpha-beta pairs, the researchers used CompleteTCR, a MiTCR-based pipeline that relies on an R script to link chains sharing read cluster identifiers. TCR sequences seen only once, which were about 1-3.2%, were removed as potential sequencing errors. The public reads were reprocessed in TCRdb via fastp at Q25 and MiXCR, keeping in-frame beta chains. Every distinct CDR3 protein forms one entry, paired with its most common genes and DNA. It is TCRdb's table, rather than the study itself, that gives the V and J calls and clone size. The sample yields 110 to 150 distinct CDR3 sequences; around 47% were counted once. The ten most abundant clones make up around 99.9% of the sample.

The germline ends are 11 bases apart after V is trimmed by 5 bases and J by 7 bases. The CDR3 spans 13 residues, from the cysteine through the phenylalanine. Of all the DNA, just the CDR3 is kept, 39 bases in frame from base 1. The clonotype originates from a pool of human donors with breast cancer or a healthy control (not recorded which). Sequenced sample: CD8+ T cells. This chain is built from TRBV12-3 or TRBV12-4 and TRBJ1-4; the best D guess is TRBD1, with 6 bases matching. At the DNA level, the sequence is TGTGCCAGCAGTCAAGCCAGGGGTGAAAAACTGTTTTTT. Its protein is CASSQARGEKLFF.